The 11 T cell receptor beta chains presented below share a single source sample, sequenced in a study of prognosis after radiotherapy for stage I lung cancer. Amplicons of TCR beta CDR3 were generated from genomic DNA by two-round multiplex PCR. TRBV and TRBJ genes each had their own specific primers in first-round PCR. Using its own MiXCR run on the multiplex PCR reads, TCRdb lists one record per CDR3 protein. Of more than 15,000 distinct CDR3 sequences in the sample, less than 70% are singletons; the top ten hold 25% to 30%. Sequencing was performed on PBMCs, taken before or after stereotactic body radiation therapy (not recorded which). Receptor source: a donor aged 50 or older with non-small cell lung cancer.

Note on this clonotype: A junction boundary mismatches the germline segment, possibly from a read error. CDR3 region: CTSIQGQASNEKLFF. CDR3 bases: TGCACCAGCATCCAAGGACAGGCGTCTAATGAAAAACTGTTTTTT. The rearrangement uses TRBV4-1 and TRBJ1-4; 7 nucleotides agree with TRBD1. CDR3 size: 15 residues. From germline, CDR1 is MGHRA and CDR2 YSYEKL.

This clonotype is categorized as medium-sized. The chain links TRBV6-2 or TRBV6-3 to TRBJ2-1, with 13 bases matching TRBD2. The V and J ends lost 6 bases and 7 bases, in that order; junction bases with no gene match: 9. The V gene's germline CDR1 is MNHEY and CDR2 SVGEGT. The CDR3 consists of 16 residues. CDR3: CASSYGLAGVKNEQFF. The CDR3 nucleotides read TGTGCCAGCAGCTACGGACTAGCGGGAGTAAAGAATGAGCAGTTCTTC.

Sample share makes this clonotype medium-sized. J is TRBJ2-1 and V is TRBV5-1; TRBD2 agrees at 9 bases. V trimming: 2 bases; J trimming: 5 bases; junction bases outside the gene matches: 5. This CDR3 spans 15 amino acids. Germline V gene sequence: CDR1 SGHRS, CDR2 YFSETQ. CDR3 DNA sequence: TGCGCCAGCAGCTTAACGACTAGCGGCAACAATGAGCAGTTCTTC. Translation gives CASSLTTSGNNEQFF. The variable domain in full, completed from reference TRBV5-1 and TRBJ2-1, reads KAGVTQTPRYLIKTRGQQVTLSCSPISGHRSVSWYQQTPGQGLQFLFEYFSETQRNKGNFPGRFSGRQFSNSRSEMNVSTLELGDSALYLCASSLTTSGNNEQFFGPGTRLTVL.

In this sample, this clonotype turned up many times. This chain connects TRBV25-1 to TRBJ2-1, with D tentatively TRBD1 or TRBD2 (5 bases each). The ends were cut back, 8 bases at V and 4 bases at J, with 15 bases in the middle. Per germline, CDR1 MGHDK and CDR2 SYGVNS. The CDR3 loop spans 14 amino acids. CDR3 bases: TGTGCCAGCCGACCCACGGGGCCGTACAATGAGCAGTTCTTC. This translates into CASRPTGPYNEQFF.

J is TRBJ1-3 and V is TRBV5-1; perhaps TRBD1 as D (5 bases). CDR1 is SGHRS, CDR2 YFSETQ, per germline. V lost 4 bases to trimming and J lost 0 bases, with 11 bases between them. This CDR3 region has 15 residues. The CDR3 loop is CASSVGGDSGNTIYF. The DNA of the CDR3 is TGCGCCAGCAGCGTCGGGGGGGACTCTGGAAACACCATATATTTT.

The chain uses TRBV4-1 and TRBJ2-7; 13 bases fit TRBD2. The V and J ends lost 4 bases and 2 bases, in that order; junction bases with no gene match: 14. Germline V gene sequence: CDR1 MGHRA, CDR2 YSYEKL. The CDR3 is made up of 19 amino acids. Written as DNA, the CDR3 is TGCGCCAGCAGCCCCCGACTAGCGGGAGGCACATCTTTTACCTACGAGCAGTACTTC. It translates to CASSPRLAGGTSFTYEQYF.

This clonotype appeared once. Germline is not matched at one junction end, which may reflect a read error. This chain uses TRBV28 with TRBJ1-2; weak D call: TRBD1 (6 bases). Per germline, CDR1 MDHEN and CDR2 SYDVKM. This CDR3 spans 12 amino acids. The CDR3 DNA sequence: TGTGCCAGCAGCCCAGGGGTGCAGATTCGACGCTTC. It encodes CASSPGVQIRRF.

To note about this clonotype: This is likely an artifact of a read error, given a far larger clone one base away. The V gene is TRBV6-2 or TRBV6-3, the J gene TRBJ2-5; a weak D match, TRBD2 (5 bases). The CDR3 runs 12 residues. V shed 2 bases and J shed 8 bases, with 9 bases lying between them. Germline values: CDR1 MNHEY, CDR2 SVGEGT. The CDR3 sequence: CASSYGSDTQYF. The CDR3 nucleotides read TGTGCCAGCAGTTACGGGAGCGATACCCAGTACTTC.

CDR3 loop: CASSGTGYYGYTF. The CDR3 DNA reads TGTGCCAGCAGTGGGACAGGGTATTATGGCTACACCTTC. The rearrangement joins TRBV6-1 to TRBJ1-2; 8 nucleotides agree with TRBD1. The CDR3 runs 13 residues. Unmatched junction bases numbered 3, after V lost 4 bases and J lost 5 bases. The germline CDR1 and CDR2 sequences are MNHNS and SASEGT.

CDR3 DNA sequence: TGTGCCAGCAGCCCCACCGGGACAGGGGGTGGAAACACCATATATTTT. Its protein product is CASSPTGTGGGNTIYF. The chain uses TRBV11-2 and TRBJ1-3; 11 bases match TRBD1. The germline CDR1 and CDR2 sequences are SGHAT and FQNNGV. J lost 3 bases, V lost 5 bases, and 6 bases had no gene match. The CDR3 covers 16 residues. The full variable domain, completed using reference TRBV11-2 and TRBJ1-3, is EAGVAQSPRYKIIEKRQSVAFWCNPISGHATLYWYQQILGQGPKLLIQFQNNGVVDDSQLPKDRFSAERLKGVDSTLKIQPAKLEDSAVYLCASSPTGTGGGNTIYFGEGSWLTVV.

The chain links TRBV5-1 to TRBJ2-7, with D tentatively TRBD1 (6 bases). Germline V gene sequence: CDR1 SGHRS, CDR2 YFSETQ. The CDR3 consists of 14 residues. Trimming left V 7 bases short and J 4 bases short, with 18 bases between. The CDR3 coding sequence is TGCGCCAGCCGCGATGGGGGCAGCTCATACGAGCAGTACTTC. Translation gives CASRDGGSSYEQYF.